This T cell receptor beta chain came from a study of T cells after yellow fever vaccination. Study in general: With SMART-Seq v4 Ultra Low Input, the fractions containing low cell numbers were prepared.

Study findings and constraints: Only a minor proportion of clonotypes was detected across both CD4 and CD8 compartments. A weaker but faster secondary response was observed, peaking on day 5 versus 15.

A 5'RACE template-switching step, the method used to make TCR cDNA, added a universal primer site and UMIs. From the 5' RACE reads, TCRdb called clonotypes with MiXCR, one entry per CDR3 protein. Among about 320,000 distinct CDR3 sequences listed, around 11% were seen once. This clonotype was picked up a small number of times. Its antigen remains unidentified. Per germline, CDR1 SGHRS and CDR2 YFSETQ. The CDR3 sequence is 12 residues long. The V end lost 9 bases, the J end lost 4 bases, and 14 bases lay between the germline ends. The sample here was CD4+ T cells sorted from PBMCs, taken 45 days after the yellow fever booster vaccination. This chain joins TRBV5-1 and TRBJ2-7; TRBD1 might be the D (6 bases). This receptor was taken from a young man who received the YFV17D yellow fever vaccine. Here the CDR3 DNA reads TGCGCCAACTGTGGGGGCCTGTACGAGCAGTACGTC. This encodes CANCGGLYEQYV.